This T cell receptor (beta chain) comes out of a study of blood T cell repertoires in COVID-19. At the level of the study: Nucleic acid was either cDNA or gDNA, and it came from T cells, B-cell-depleted T cells, or PBMCs.

Clones were sequenced by immunoSEQ multiplex PCR, and TCRdb holds only the in-frame ones, with some missing. The data contain approximately 290,000 clones, approximately 86% of them singletons. This clone turned up a few times. V lost 2 bases to trimming and J lost 8 bases, with 15 bases between them. The germline V gene encodes CDR1 SGHAT and CDR2 FQNNGV. This CDR3 contains 14 residues. This receptor was taken from a human donor with COVID-19, enrolled during active disease. The donor label of this sample is uncertain. The sample comprised peripheral blood. V usage is TRBV11-2 and J usage is TRBJ1-2; D is ambiguous. The CDR3 DNA reads as TGTGCCAGCAGCTTACACTTGGTAGCGGGGGGCTACACCTTC. It yields the protein CASSLHLVAGGYTF.